The sequence of this T cell receptor (beta chain) was determined in a study of OX40 agonist ivuxolimab in advanced cancers. Study-wide results and caveats: Low clonal expansion, among the lowest seen, marked partial responders at 0.1-3.0 mg/kg. Researchers report that CD8+ T cells had, on average, more expanded clones than CD4+.

CDR1 is MNHNS, CDR2 SASEGT, per germline. V was shortened by 10 bases and J by 3 bases, with 16 bases between the two germline ends. The CDR3 has 13 amino acids. Worth noting for this clone: What it binds is unknown.

Method: immunoSEQ multiplex PCR; TCRdb's copy keeps in-frame clones and lacks some. The sample records more than 10,000 clones, around 74% being singletons. J is TRBJ2-7 and V is TRBV6-1; TRBD1 is a possible D gene (6 bases). The sequence was obtained from an adult with an advanced solid tumor such as melanoma, head and neck, liver or kidney cancer. The sample consisted of CD4+ or CD8+ T cells sorted from blood, taken in a trial of the OX40 agonist ivuxolimab. The CDR3: CAISRDTNYEQYF. CDR3 nucleotides: TGTGCCATCTCCCGGGACACGAACTACGAGCAGTACTTC.